This T cell receptor beta chain emerged from a study of blood T cell repertoires in COVID-19. Study-level information: Researchers got acute and convalescent COVID-19 samples from the United States, Italy and Spain. PBMCs, B-cell-depleted T cells, or T cells provided the cDNA or gDNA that made up the material.

Original analysis: Nucleated cell counts were estimated from reference gene primer amplification. Sequencing was performed with immunoSEQ multiplex PCR; in TCRdb, only in-frame clones are kept and a portion is missing. That table supplies the V and J calls and clone size; D and trimming were determined from the DNA. The sample shows 130,000 or so clones, about 83% of them seen only once. CDR3 length: 19 amino acids. The germline V gene has CDR1 SNHLY and CDR2 FYNNEI. V shed 6 bases and J 1 base; nucleotides not matched to a gene: 14. V usage is TRBV2 and J usage is TRBJ2-5, with 13 bases aligning to TRBD2. Sequencing was carried out using peripheral blood. This TCR was sampled from a man aged 50 to 60 with acute or convalescent COVID-19. The chain's CDR3 is CASSLPGLAGNQFQETQYF. In nucleotides, the CDR3 is TGTGCCAGCAGCCTACCGGGACTAGCGGGGAATCAATTCCAAGAGACCCAGTACTTC. Full variable domain (outside the CDR3, taken from reference TRBV2 and TRBJ2-5): EPEVTQTPSHQVTQMGQEVILRCVPISNHLYFYWYRQILGQKVEFLVSFYNNEISEKSEIFDDQFSVERPDGSNFTLKIRSTKLEDSAMYFCASSLPGLAGNQFQETQYFGPGTRLLVL.